This entry lists 14 T cell receptor beta chains sequenced from one sample in a study of shared clonotypes between healthy human individuals. Assay used: immunoSEQ multiplex PCR; TCRdb lists only in-frame clones, some missing. The top ten hold around 0.47% of the sample, which has approximately 1.5 million clones, 98% seen once. Sequencing was done on a sample of naive CD4+ T cells sorted from blood. Subset here: CD45RA+ positively selected. The receptors originated from a young man in good health.

This clone has a single count. Other DNA sequences of this sample code for an identical CDR3. This chain joins TRBV5-1 and TRBJ2-5, with TRBD2 matching 9 bases. The J segment lost 2 bases and the V segment lost 0 bases, leaving 2 bases of the junction unmatched. The CDR3 is 15 amino acids. CDR1 and CDR2 (germline): SGHRS, YFSETQ. The CDR3 DNA reads TGCGCCAGCAGCTTGGCGGCGGGGGGGCAAGAGACCCAGTACTTC. Protein product: CASSLAAGGQETQYF.

The V gene is TRBV7-8, the J gene TRBJ2-1; D may be TRBD2 (5 bases). Germline CDR1 is SGHVS and CDR2 is FQNEAQ. Trimming left V 1 base short and J 1 base short, with 8 bases between. The CDR3 sequence is 15 residues long. The CDR3 is CASSLDRDSYNEQFF. The CDR3 DNA reads TGTGCCAGCAGCTTAGACCGGGATTCCTACAATGAGCAGTTCTTC. The variable domain in full, completed from reference TRBV7-8 and TRBJ2-1, reads GAGVSQSPRYKVAKRGQDVALRCDPISGHVSLFWYQQALGQGPEFLTYFQNEAQLDKSGLPSDRFFAERPEGSVSTLKIQRTQQEDSAVYLCASSLDRDSYNEQFFGPGTRLTVL.

Note on this clone: Its ends do not fully match the called genes, so a read error is possible. V is TRBV20-1 and J is TRBJ2-3, with 8 nucleotides matching TRBD2. The CDR3 has 10 residues. Germline V gene sequence: CDR1 DFQATT, CDR2 SNEGSKA (reference sequence). The CDR3 DNA follows: TGCAGTGTAAGCGGGACTAGTTTGGATTTT. It is translated as CSVSGTSLDF.

Worth noting for this clone: The same CDR3 also results from other DNA sequences found in this sample. The V call is TRBV7-9, the J call TRBJ1-4, with 9 positions matching TRBD1. V lost 5 bases and J lost 5; bases outside the gene matches: 3. The V gene's germline CDR1 is SEHNR and CDR2 FQNEAQ (reference sequence). This CDR3 is built from 14 residues. The DNA for the CDR3 is TGTGCCAGCAGCCTCGGGACAGGGAATGAAAAACTGTTTTTT. Translating it yields CASSLGTGNEKLFF.

The chain has TRBV29-1 and TRBJ1-1; D gene unclear. The germline CDR1 and CDR2 sequences are SQVTM and ANQGSEA. V lost 3 bases and J 2 bases, leaving 13 bases between the germline ends. This CDR3 has 14 amino acids. The CDR3 region has the DNA TGCAGCGTTGAGGGCCGCCAAGGCAACACTGAAGCTTTCTTT. Its translation: CSVEGRQGNTEAFF.

The V call is TRBV7-8, the J call TRBJ2-3; 11 bases agree with TRBD2. The germline CDR1 and CDR2 sequences are SGHVS and FQNEAQ. This CDR3 region has 18 residues. V lost 4 bases, J lost 0 bases, and 9 bases stayed unmatched. In nucleotides, the CDR3 is TGTGCCAGCAGCTCGTTGACTAGCGGGACTGTTAGCACAGATACGCAGTATTTT. It encodes CASSSLTSGTVSTDTQYF.

The chain uses TRBV19 and TRBJ1-1; D uncertain. V was trimmed by 3 bases and J by 10 bases, leaving 9 bases between them. CDR3 length: 11 residues. The V gene's germline CDR1 is LNHDA and CDR2 SQIVND (reference sequence). CDR3 DNA sequence: TGTGCCAGTAGTATGGCCGATACAGCTTTCTTT. Amino acids: CASSMADTAFF.

The chain has TRBV10-1 and TRBJ2-7; 9 bases match TRBD2. From germline, CDR1 is WNHNN and CDR2 SYGVQD (reference sequence). With 2 bases clipped from V and 2 bases from J, the junction kept 7 bases outside the gene matches. This CDR3 region has 16 residues. The CDR3 DNA reads TGCGCCAGCAGTGAGGTAGGACTAGCGAACCCCTACGAGCAGTACTTC. This gives the protein CASSEVGLANPYEQYF.

This chain uses TRBV27 with TRBJ1-1; perhaps TRBD1 as D (5 bases). The ends were cut back, 1 base at V and 6 bases at J, with 12 bases in the middle. The CDR3 consists of 14 residues. Looked up from germline, CDR1 is MNHEY and CDR2 is SMNVEV (reference sequence). In DNA form, the CDR3 reads TGTGCCAGCAGTTTATTTTGGGGACGGGCTGAAGCTTTCTTT. Translation: CASSLFWGRAEAFF.

This clone has just one count. The V call is TRBV7-8, the J call TRBJ2-1; tentatively, D is TRBD2 (5 bases). Trimming left V 10 bases short and J 4 bases short, with 17 bases between. Germline values: CDR1 SGHVS, CDR2 FQNEAQ. The CDR3 consists of 14 residues. The CDR3 here is CATSGTRSYNEQFF. The DNA of the CDR3 is TGTGCCACTTCTGGAACTAGATCGTACAATGAGCAGTTCTTC.

Comments on this clone: The same CDR3 is also encoded by other DNA sequences in this sample. The V gene is TRBV5-1, the J gene TRBJ1-4; no definite D call. The CDR3 is 12 amino acids. Trimming removed 0 bases at V and 7 bases at J, with 4 bases between. Germline V gene data show CDR1 as SGHRS and CDR2 as YFSETQ. This chain's CDR3 is CASSLVGEKLFF. The DNA for the CDR3 is TGCGCCAGCAGCTTGGTCGGTGAAAAACTGTTTTTT.

The rearrangement joins TRBV5-4 to TRBJ2-3; tentatively, D is TRBD2 (6 bases). Trimming cost V 6 bases and J 3 bases, with 14 bases left between them. CDR1 is SGHNT, CDR2 YYREEE, per germline (reference sequence). The CDR3 has 14 residues. The CDR3, as DNA: TGTGCCAGCAAGGAGGCGGGGAGAACAGATACGCAGTATTTT. This gives the protein CASKEAGRTDTQYF.

With regard to this clone: The same CDR3 also results from other DNA sequences found in this sample. The chain couples TRBV18 to TRBJ1-1; no definite D call. Per the germline V gene, CDR1 is KGHSH and CDR2 is LQKENI. V lost 4 bases and J lost 7, with 7 bases in between. This CDR3 is 11 amino acids long. In nucleotides, the CDR3 is TGTGCCAGCTCACTCGGTTTTGAAGCTTTCTTT. It specifies CASSLGFEAFF. Using reference TRBV18 and TRBJ1-1 for the parts outside the CDR3, the full variable domain is NAGVMQNPRHLVRRRGQEARLRCSPMKGHSHVYWYRQLPEEGLKFMVYLQKENIIDESGMPKERFSAEFPKEGPSILRIQQVVRGDSAAYFCASSLGFEAFFGQGTRLTVV.

This clone was seen only once. The chain carries TRBV19 and TRBJ2-1, with 9 bases aligning to TRBD2. With 6 bases clipped from V and 0 bases from J, the junction kept 3 bases outside the gene matches. CDR3 size: 15 residues. The germline V gene has CDR1 LNHDA and CDR2 SQIVND (reference sequence). CDR3 residues: CASRGLAISYNEQFF. The CDR3 DNA follows: TGTGCCAGTAGGGGACTAGCAATCTCCTACAATGAGCAGTTCTTC.